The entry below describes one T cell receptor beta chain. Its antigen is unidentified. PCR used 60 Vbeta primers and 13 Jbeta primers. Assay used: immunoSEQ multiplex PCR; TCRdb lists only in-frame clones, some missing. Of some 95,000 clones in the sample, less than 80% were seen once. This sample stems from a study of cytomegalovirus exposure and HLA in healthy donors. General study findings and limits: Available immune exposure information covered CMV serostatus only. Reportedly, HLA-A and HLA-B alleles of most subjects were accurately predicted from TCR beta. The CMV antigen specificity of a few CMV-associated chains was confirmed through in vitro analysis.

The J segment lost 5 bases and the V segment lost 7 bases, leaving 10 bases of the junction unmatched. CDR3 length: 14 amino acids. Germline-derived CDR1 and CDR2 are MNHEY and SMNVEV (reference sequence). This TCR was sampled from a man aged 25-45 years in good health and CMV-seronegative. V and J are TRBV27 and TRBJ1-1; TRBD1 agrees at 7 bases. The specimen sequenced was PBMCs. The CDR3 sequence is CASKHRDSGTEAFF. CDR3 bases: TGTGCCAGCAAACATCGGGACAGCGGGACTGAAGCTTTCTTT.